These T cell receptor beta chains were read from a single sample in a study of shared clonotypes between healthy human individuals. The method was immunoSEQ multiplex PCR; TCRdb's version includes in-frame clones alone and lacks a portion of them. This table holds 2 million to 2.5 million clones, under 97% found once. Material for sequencing was naive CD4+ T cells sorted from blood. The receptors stem from a man younger than 35 in good health. Each CDR3 is given without its conserved first and last residue. Fields, in order: CDR3 length, J gene, V gene, CDR3 protein.

13,TRBJ2-5,TRBV6-1,ASSKGDRGKETQY
13,TRBJ1-1,TRBV6-4,ANANLKGSSTEAF
11,TRBJ1-6,TRBV28,ASSGGQNSPLH
12,TRBJ2-7,TRBV5-1,ASSLAGLSYEQY
11,TRBJ2-7,TRBV7-8,ASSPSGAYEQY
14,TRBJ2-1,TRBV7-9,ASSVLGTSKANEQF
11,TRBJ2-3,TRBV6-5,ASSFALGNTQY
14,TRBJ1-2,TRBV4-3,ASSPEGTVLFYGYT
15,TRBJ2-3,TRBV18,ASSPIAGDRSTDTQY
13,TRBJ2-6,TRBV14,ASSQTGSGANVLT
14,TRBJ1-5,TRBV30,AWSPKGQGDGQPQH
19,TRBJ2-1,TRBV27,ASSLGPLERGGFKLYNEQF
14,TRBJ2-7,TRBV5-1,ASSGLAGGPQVEQY
14,TRBJ2-1,TRBV27,ASSILAGGAANEQF
11,TRBJ2-2,TRBV10-3,AISEPTTGELF
13,TRBJ2-3,TRBV27,ASSQGLRGPDTQY
14,TRBJ1-1,TRBV6-4,ASSDSRTARDTEAF
13,TRBJ2-5,TRBV10-3,AISAGLAGQETQY
11,TRBJ2-5,TRBV5-1,ASSLGLAETQY
13,TRBJ2-1,TRBV12-5,ASGSAQNLNNEQF
12,TRBJ2-2,TRBV6-5,ASTRAGVDGELF
15,TRBJ2-1,TRBV30,AWSRRRTSPTRNEQF
9,TRBJ2-7,TRBV28,ASSGPFEQY
13,TRBJ2-2,TRBV7-2,ASSPDSTNTGELF
10,TRBJ1-2,TRBV6-5,ASRPSQGGYT
16,TRBJ2-2,TRBV19,ASSIPRLTSGRTGELF
13,TRBJ1-2,TRBV6-5,ASRNYRGVGYGYT
19,TRBJ2-4,TRBV12-2,ASRLATPGQPTLLAKNIQY
15,TRBJ2-7,TRBV5-6,ASSSLREGQGFYEQY
13,TRBJ2-7,TRBV18,ASSTRDRAPPEQY
15,TRBJ2-6,TRBV2,ASSNGLVGSGANVLT
11,TRBJ2-3,TRBV6-1,ASRSPPKDTQY
14,TRBJ2-7,TRBV5-1,ASSLAVAGGPYEQY
14,TRBJ2-7,TRBV6-6,ASSFRTSVFSYEQY
11,TRBJ2-7,TRBV7-2,ASSYTGSYEQY
9,TRBJ2-5,TRBV5-1,ASRREGTQY
11,TRBJ1-2,TRBV2,ASTLEGQYGYT
14,TRBJ1-3,TRBV5-1,ASSPGTPSSGNTIY
13,TRBJ1-1,TRBV2,ASRRGPLMNTEAF
12,TRBJ2-7,TRBV11-2,ASSLDSPLYEQY
16,TRBJ1-6,TRBV5-1,ASSFEPPTSSYNSPLH
14,TRBJ2-1,TRBV6-6,ASRSHLAASYNEQF
15,TRBJ2-7,TRBV4-1,ASSLQFGQGRPYEQY
13,TRBJ1-2,TRBV28,ASSSTPRNFVGYT
11,TRBJ2-7,TRBV7-8,ASSATRDTEQY
11,TRBJ2-7,TRBV9,ASSVVTLYEQY
9,TRBJ1-2,TRBV7-2,ASSTQGSYT
12,TRBJ1-4,TRBV5-1,ASSNTGSDEKLF
12,TRBJ1-1,TRBV7-2,ASSLSGVRTEAF
12,TRBJ2-5,TRBV6-1,ASSEGQGHETQY